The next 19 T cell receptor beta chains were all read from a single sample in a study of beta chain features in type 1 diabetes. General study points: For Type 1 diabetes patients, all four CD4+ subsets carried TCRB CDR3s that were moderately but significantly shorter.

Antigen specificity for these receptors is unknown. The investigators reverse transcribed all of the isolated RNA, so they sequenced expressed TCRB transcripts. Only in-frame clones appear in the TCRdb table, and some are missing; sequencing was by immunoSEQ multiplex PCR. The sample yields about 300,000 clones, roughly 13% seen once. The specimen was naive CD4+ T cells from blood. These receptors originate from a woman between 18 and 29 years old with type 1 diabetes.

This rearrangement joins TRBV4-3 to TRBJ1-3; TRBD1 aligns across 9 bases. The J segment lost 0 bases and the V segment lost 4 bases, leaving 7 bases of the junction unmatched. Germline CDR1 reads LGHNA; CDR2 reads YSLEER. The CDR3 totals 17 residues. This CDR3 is CASSLSRQGVSGNTIYF. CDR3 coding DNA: TGCGCCAGCAGCCTAAGTAGACAGGGGGTCTCTGGAAACACCATATATTTT.

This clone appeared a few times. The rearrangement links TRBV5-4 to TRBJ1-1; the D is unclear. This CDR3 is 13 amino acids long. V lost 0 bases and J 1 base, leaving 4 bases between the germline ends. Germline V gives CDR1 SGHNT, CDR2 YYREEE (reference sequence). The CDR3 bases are TGTGCCAGCAGCTTGGCAGGGAACACTGAAGCTTTCTTT. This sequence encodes CASSLAGNTEAFF.

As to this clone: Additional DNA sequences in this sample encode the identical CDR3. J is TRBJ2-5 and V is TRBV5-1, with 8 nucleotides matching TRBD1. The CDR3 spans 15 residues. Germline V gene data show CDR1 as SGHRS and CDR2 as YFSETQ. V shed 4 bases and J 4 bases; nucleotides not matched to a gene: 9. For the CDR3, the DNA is TGCGCCAGCAGCCCGGGGACAGGACTGGGAGAGACCCAGTACTTC. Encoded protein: CASSPGTGLGETQYF.

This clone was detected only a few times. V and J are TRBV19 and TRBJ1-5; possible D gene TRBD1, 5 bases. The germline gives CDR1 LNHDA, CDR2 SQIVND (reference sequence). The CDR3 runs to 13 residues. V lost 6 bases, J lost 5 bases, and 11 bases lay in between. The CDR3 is CASRLSRDQPQHF. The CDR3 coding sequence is TGTGCCAGTAGACTCTCCAGGGATCAGCCCCAGCATTTT.

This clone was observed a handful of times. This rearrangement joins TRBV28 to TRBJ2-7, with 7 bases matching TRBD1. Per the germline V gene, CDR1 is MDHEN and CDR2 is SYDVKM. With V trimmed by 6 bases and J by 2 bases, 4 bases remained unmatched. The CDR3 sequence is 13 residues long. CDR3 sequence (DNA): TGTGCCAGCAGACCCGGACAGGCCTACGAGCAGTACTTC. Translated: CASRPGQAYEQYF.

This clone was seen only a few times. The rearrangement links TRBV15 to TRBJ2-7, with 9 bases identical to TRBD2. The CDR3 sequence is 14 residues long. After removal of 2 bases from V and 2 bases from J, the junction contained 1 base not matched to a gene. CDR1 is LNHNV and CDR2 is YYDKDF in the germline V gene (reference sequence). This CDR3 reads CATSRIAGAYEQYF. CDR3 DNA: TGTGCCACCAGCAGAATAGCGGGGGCCTACGAGCAGTACTTC. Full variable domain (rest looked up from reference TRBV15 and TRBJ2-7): DAMVIQNPRYQVTQFGKPVTLSCSQTLNHNVMYWYQQKSSQAPKLLFHYYDKDFNNEADTPDNFQSRRPNTSFCFLDIRSPGLGDTAMYLCATSRIAGAYEQYFGPGTRLTVT.

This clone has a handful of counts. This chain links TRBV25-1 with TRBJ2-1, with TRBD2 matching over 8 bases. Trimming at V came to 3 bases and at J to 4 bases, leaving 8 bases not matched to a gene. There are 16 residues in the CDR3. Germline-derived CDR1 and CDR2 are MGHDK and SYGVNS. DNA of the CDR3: TGTGCCAGCAGTGATACCACTAGCGGAGGATACAATGAGCAGTTCTTC. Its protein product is CASSDTTSGGYNEQFF. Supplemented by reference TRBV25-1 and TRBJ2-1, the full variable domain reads EADIYQTPRYLVIGTGKKITLECSQTMGHDKMYWYQQDPGMELHLIHYSYGVNSTEKGDLSSESTVSRIRTEHFPLTLESARPSHTSQYLCASSDTTSGGYNEQFFGPGTRLTVL.

CDR3 amino acids: CASSPGQQETQYF. In DNA, the CDR3 is TGTGCCAGCAGCCCGGGACAGCAAGAGACCCAGTACTTC. V is TRBV11-2 and J is TRBJ2-5; 7 bases align to TRBD1. CDR3 length: 13 residues. With 5 bases clipped from V and 2 bases from J, the junction kept 2 bases outside the gene matches. Germline CDR1 reads SGHAT; CDR2 reads FQNNGV.

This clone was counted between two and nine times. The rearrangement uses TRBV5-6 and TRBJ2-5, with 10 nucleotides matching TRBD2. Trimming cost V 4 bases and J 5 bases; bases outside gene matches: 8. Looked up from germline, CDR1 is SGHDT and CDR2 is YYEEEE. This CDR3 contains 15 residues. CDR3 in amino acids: CASSALAGESETQYF. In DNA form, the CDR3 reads TGTGCCAGCAGCGCTCTAGCGGGAGAATCGGAGACCCAGTACTTC.

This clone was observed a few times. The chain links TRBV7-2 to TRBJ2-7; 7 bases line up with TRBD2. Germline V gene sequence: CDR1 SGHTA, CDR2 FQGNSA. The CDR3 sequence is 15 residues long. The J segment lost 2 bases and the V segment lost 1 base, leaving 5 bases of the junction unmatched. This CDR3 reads CASSLVSGGAYEQYF. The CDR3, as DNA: TGTGCCAGCAGCTTAGTGTCGGGAGGCGCCTACGAGCAGTACTTC.

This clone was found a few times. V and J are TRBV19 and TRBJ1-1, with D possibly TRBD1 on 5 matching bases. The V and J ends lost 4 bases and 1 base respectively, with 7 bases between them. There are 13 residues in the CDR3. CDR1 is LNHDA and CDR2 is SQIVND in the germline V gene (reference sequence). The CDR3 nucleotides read TGTGCCAGTAGTAAAAGGGGGAACACTGAAGCTTTCTTT. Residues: CASSKRGNTEAFF.

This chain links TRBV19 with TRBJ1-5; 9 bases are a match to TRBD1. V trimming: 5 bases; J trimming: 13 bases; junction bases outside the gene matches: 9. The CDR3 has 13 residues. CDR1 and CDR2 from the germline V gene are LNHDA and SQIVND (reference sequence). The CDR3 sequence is CASSGRDRVKQHF. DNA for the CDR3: TGTGCCAGTAGTGGCCGGGACAGGGTTAAACAGCATTTT.

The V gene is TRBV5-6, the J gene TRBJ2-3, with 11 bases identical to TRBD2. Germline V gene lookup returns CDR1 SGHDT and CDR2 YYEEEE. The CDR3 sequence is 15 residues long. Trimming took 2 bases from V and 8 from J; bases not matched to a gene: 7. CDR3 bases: TGTGCCAGCAGCTTACTAGCGGGGGTTAAAGGTACGCAGTATTTT. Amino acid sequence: CASSLLAGVKGTQYF.

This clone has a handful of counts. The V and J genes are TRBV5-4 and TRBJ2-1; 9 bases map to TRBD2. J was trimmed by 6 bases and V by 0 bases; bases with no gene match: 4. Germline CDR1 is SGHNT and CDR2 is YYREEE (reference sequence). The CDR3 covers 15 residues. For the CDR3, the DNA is TGTGCCAGCAGCTTGGGGGGACTAGCTGCCAATGAGCAGTTCTTC. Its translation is CASSLGGLAANEQFF.

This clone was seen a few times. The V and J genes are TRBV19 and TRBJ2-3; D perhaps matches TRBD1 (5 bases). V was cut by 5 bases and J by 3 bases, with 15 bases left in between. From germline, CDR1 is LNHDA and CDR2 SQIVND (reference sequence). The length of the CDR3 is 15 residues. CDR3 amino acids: CASSPRQPRTDTQYF. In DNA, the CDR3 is TGTGCCAGTAGTCCCCGACAGCCTCGGACAGATACGCAGTATTTT.

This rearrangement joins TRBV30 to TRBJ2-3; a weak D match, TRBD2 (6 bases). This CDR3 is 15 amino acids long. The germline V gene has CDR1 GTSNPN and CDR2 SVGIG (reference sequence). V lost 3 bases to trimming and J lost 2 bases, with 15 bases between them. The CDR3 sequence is CAWRGLPLLTDTQYF. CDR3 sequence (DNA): TGTGCCTGGAGGGGACTCCCCTTACTCACAGATACGCAGTATTTT.

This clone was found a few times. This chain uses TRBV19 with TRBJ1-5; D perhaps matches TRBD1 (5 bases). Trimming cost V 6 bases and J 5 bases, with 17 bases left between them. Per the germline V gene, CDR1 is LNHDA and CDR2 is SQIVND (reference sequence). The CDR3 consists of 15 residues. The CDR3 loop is CASSLIDSSYQPQHF. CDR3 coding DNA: TGTGCCAGTAGCCTGATTGACAGCTCATATCAGCCCCAGCATTTT.

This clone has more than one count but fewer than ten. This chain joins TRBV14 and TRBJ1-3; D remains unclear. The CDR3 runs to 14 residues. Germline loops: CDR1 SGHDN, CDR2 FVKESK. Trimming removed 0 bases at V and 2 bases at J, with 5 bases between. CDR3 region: CASSQDLAGNTIYF. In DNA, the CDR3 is TGTGCCAGCAGCCAAGATCTAGCTGGAAACACCATATATTTT.

The CDR3 DNA follows: TGTGCCAGTAGTACCAGGGGGAGCTATGGCTACACCTTC. Translated, it gives CASSTRGSYGYTF. J is TRBJ1-2 and V is TRBV19; 7 bases fit TRBD1. The V gene's germline CDR1 is LNHDA and CDR2 SQIVND (reference sequence). CDR3 length: 13 amino acids. V trimming: 4 bases; J trimming: 4 bases; junction bases outside the gene matches: 3.